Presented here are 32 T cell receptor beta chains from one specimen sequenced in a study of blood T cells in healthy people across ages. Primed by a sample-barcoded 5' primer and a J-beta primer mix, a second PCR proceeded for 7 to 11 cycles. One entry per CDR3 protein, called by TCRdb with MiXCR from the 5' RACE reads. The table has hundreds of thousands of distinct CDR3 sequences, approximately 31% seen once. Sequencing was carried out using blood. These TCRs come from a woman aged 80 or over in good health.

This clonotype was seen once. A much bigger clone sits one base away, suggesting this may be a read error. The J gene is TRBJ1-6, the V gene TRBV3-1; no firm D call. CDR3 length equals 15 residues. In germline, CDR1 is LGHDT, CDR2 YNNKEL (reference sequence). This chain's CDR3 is CAGSPDGTKGSPLHF. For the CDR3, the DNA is TGTGCCGGCAGTCCGGACGGTACCAAGGGTTCACCCCTCCACTTT.

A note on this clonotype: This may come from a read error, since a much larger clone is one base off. Here the CDR3 DNA reads TGTGCCAGCAGTAGGCGGGGGGGTAGCGATGAGCAGTTCTTC. This gives the protein CASSRRGGSDEQFF. The J gene is TRBJ2-1, the V gene TRBV6-4; 9 nucleotides agree with TRBD2. The J segment lost 8 bases and the V segment lost 5 bases, leaving 7 bases of the junction unmatched. Germline CDR1 reads MRHNA; CDR2 reads SNTAGT. The CDR3 length is 14 residues.

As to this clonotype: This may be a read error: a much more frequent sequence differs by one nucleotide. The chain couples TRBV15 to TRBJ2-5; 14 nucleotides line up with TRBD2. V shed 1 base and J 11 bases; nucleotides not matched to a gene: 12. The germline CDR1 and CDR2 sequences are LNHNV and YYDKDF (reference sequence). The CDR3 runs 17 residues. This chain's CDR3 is CATSRGGTSGGSNEQYF. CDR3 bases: TGTGCCACCAGCAGAGGAGGGACTAGCGGGGGAAGCAATGAGCAGTACTTC.

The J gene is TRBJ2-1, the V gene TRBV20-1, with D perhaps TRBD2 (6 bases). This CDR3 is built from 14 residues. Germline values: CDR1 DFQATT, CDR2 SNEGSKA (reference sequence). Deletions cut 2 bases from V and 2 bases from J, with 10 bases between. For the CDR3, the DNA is TGCAGTGCTAGATGGGGGGACCCCTACAATGAGCAGTTCTTC. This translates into CSARWGDPYNEQFF.

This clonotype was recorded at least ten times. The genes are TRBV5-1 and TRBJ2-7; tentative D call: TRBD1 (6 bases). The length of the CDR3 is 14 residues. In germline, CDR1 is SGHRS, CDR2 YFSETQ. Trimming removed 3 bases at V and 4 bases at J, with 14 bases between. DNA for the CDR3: TGCGCCAGCAGCTCATTTCAGGGGTGGTACGAGCAGTACTTC. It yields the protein CASSSFQGWYEQYF.

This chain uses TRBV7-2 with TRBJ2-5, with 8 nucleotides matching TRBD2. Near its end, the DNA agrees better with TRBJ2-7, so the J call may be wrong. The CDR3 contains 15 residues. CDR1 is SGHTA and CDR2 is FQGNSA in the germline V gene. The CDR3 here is CASSQRTSRAYEQYF. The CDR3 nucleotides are TGTGCCAGCAGCCAGAGGACTAGCAGAGCCTACGAGCAGTACTTC.

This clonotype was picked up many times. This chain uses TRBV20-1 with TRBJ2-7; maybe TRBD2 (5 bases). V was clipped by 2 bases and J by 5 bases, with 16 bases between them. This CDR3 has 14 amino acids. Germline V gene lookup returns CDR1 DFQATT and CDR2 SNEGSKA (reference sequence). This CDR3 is CSARSEVPPHEQYF. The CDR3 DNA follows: TGCAGTGCTAGATCGGAGGTCCCCCCCCACGAGCAGTACTTC.

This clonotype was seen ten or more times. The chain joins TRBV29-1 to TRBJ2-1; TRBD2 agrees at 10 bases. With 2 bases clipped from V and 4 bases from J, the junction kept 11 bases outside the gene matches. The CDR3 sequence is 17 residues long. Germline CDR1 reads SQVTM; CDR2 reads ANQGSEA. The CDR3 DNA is TGCAGCGTTGAATTCTTGACCGGGACTAGCGCGTACAATGAGCAGTTCTTC. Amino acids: CSVEFLTGTSAYNEQFF.

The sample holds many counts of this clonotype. CDR3 nucleotides: TGTGCCAGCAGCGTAGGAGGGGAGGGCACAGATACGCAGTATTTT. This encodes CASSVGGEGTDTQYF. The rearrangement links TRBV9 to TRBJ2-3; D is possibly TRBD2 (6 bases). This CDR3 spans 15 amino acids. Germline assignment: CDR1 SGDLS and CDR2 YYNGEE. V gave up 0 bases and J gave up 1 base, with 9 bases separating them.

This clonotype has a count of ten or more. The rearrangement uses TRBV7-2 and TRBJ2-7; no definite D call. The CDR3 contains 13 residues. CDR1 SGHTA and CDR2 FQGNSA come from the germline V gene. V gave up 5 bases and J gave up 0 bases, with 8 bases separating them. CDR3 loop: CASSQIVSYEQYF. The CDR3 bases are TGTGCCAGCAGCCAAATCGTCTCCTACGAGCAGTACTTC.

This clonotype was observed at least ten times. CDR3 nucleotide sequence: TGCAGTGCTAGTGGGACAGGGGGCACAGATACGCAGTATTTT. As protein: CSASGTGGTDTQYF. The J gene is TRBJ2-3, the V gene TRBV20-1, with 10 bases fitting TRBD1. Germline assignment: CDR1 DFQATT and CDR2 SNEGSKA (reference sequence). V lost 3 bases, J lost 1 base, and 1 base stayed unmatched. This CDR3 region has 14 residues.

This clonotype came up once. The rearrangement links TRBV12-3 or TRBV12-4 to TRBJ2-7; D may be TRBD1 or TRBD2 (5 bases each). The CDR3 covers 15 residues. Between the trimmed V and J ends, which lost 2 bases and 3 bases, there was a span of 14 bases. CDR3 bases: TGTGCCAGCAGTTTACCCGGTGGGGGTTTCTACGAGCAGTACTTC. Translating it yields CASSLPGGGFYEQYF.

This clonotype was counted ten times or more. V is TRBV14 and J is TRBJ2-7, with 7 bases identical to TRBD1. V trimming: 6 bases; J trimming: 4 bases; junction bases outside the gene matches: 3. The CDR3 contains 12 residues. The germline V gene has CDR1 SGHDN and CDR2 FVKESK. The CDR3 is CASSQQGYEQYF. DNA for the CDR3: TGTGCCAGCAGTCAACAGGGGTACGAGCAGTACTTC.

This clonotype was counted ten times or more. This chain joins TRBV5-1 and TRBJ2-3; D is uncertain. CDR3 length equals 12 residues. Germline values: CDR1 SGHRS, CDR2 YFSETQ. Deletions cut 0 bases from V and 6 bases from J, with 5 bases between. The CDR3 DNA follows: TGCGCCAGCAGCTTGGAGGTGGATACGCAGTATTTT. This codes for CASSLEVDTQYF.

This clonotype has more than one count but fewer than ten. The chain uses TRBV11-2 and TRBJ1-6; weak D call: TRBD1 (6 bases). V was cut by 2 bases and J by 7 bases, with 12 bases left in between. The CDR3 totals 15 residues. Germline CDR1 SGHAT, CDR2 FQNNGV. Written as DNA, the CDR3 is TGTGCCAGCAGCTTAAGGGGGGCGGAGAATTCACCCCTCCACTTT. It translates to CASSLRGAENSPLHF. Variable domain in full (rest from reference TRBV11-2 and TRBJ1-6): EAGVAQSPRYKIIEKRQSVAFWCNPISGHATLYWYQQILGQGPKLLIQFQNNGVVDDSQLPKDRFSAERLKGVDSTLKIQPAKLEDSAVYLCASSLRGAENSPLHFGNGTRLTVT.

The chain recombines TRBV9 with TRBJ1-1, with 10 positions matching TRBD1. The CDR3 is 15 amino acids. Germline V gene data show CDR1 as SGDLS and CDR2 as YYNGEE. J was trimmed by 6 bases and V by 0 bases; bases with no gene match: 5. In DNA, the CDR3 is TGTGCCAGCAGCGTAGGTCCGGACAGGGGGTCTGAAGCTTTCTTT. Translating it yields CASSVGPDRGSEAFF.

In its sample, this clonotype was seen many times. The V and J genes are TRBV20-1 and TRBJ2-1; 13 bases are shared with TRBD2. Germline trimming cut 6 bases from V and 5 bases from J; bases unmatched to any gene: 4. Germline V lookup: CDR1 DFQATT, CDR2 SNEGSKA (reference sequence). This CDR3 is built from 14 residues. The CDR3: CSAKGLAGNNEQFF. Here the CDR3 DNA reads TGCAGTGCAAAGGGACTAGCGGGGAACAATGAGCAGTTCTTC.

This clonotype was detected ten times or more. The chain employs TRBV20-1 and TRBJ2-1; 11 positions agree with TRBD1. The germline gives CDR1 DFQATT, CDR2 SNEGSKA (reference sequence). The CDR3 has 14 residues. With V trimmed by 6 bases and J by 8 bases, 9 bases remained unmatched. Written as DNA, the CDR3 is TGCAGTGCGCCGGACAGGGGGCGTTCGGATGAGCAGTTCTTC. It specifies CSAPDRGRSDEQFF.

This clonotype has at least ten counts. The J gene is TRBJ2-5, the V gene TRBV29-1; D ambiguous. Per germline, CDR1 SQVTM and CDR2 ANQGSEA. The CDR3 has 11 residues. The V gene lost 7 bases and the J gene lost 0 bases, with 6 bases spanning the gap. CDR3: CSAMNQETQYF. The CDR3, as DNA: TGCAGCGCAATGAACCAAGAGACCCAGTACTTC.

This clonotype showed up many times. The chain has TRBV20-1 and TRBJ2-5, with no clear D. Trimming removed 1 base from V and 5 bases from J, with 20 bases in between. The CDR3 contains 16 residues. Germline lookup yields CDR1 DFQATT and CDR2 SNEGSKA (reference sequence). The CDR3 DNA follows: TGCAGTGCTAGAGTTGTATCAGGTGCGGTTGCGGAGACCCAGTACTTC. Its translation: CSARVVSGAVAETQYF.

CDR3 DNA: TGCAGTGCTCACAGCGGGGGGGCCGAGACCCAGTACTTC. Translation: CSAHSGGAETQYF. This chain joins TRBV20-1 and TRBJ2-5, with 10 bases fitting TRBD2. The germline V gene encodes CDR1 DFQATT and CDR2 SNEGSKA (reference sequence). Trimming cost V 5 bases and J 5 bases; bases outside gene matches: 5. The CDR3 is made up of 13 amino acids.

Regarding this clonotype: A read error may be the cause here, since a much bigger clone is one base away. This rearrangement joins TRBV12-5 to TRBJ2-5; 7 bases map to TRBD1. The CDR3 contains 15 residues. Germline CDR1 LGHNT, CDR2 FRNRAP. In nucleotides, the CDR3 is TGTGCTAGTGGTTCGCTCTCAGGGGGACAAGAGGCCCAGTACTTC. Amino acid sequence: CASGSLSGGQEAQYF.

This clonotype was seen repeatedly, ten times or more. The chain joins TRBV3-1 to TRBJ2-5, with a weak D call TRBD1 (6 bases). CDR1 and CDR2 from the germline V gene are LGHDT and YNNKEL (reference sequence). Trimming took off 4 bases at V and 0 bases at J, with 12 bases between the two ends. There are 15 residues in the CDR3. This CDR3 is CASSLRGKYQETQYF. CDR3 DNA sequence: TGTGCCAGCAGCCTCAGGGGCAAGTACCAAGAGACCCAGTACTTC.

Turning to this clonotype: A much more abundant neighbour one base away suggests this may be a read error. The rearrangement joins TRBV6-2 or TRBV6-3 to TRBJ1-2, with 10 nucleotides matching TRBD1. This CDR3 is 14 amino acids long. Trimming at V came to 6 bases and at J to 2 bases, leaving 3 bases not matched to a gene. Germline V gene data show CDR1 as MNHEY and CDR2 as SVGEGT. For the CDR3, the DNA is TGTGCCAGCAGAGTGGGACAGGGGAACTATGGCTACACCTTC. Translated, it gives CASRVGQGNYGYTF.

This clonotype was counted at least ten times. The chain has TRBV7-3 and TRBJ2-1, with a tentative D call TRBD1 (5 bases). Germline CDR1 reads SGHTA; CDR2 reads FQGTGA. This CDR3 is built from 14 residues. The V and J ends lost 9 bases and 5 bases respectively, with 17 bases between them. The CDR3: CASRHRPFDNEQFF. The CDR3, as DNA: TGTGCCAGTAGGCACAGGCCCTTTGACAATGAGCAGTTCTTC.

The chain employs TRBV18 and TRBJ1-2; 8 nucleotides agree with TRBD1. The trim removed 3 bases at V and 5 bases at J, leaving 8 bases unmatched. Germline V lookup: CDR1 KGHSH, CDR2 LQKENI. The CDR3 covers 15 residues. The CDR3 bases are TGTGCCAGCTCACCCTCGACAGGGGACGGGTATGGCTACACCTTC. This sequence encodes CASSPSTGDGYGYTF.

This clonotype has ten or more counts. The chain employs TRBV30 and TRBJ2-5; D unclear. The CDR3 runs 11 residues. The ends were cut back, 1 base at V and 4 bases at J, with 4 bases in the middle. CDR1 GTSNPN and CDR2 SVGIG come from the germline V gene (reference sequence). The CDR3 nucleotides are TGTGCCTGGAGTGAGTTAGAGACCCAGTACTTC. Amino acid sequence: CAWSELETQYF.

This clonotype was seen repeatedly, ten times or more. The CDR3 nucleotides are TGTGCCAGCAGTGGACCCAGAAGGGAAGATACGCAGTATTTT. It yields the protein CASSGPRREDTQYF. This chain joins TRBV2 and TRBJ2-3; no clear D gene. The ends were cut back, 4 bases at V and 5 bases at J, with 13 bases in the middle. The germline V gene encodes CDR1 SNHLY and CDR2 FYNNEI. This CDR3 is 14 amino acids long.

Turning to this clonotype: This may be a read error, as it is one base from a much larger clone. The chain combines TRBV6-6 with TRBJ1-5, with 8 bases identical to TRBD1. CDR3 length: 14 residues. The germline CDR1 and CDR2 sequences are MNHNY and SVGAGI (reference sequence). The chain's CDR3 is CVSRQGNGNQPQHF. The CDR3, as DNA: TGTGTCAGCCGACAGGGGAACGGCAATCAGCCCCAGCATTTT.

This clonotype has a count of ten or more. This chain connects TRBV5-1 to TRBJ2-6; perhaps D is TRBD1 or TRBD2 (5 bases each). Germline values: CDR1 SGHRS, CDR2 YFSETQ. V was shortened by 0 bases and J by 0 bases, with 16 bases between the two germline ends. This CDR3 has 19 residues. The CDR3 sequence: CASSLVTGQGLSGANVLTF. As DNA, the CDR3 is TGCGCCAGCAGCTTGGTAACGGGGCAGGGCCTCTCTGGGGCCAACGTCCTGACTTTC.

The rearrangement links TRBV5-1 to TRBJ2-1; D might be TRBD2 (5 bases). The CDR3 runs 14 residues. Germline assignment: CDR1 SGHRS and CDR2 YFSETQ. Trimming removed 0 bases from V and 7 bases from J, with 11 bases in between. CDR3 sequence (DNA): TGCGCCAGCAGCTTGGGGAGGCGAGGGAATGAGCAGTTCTTC. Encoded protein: CASSLGRRGNEQFF.

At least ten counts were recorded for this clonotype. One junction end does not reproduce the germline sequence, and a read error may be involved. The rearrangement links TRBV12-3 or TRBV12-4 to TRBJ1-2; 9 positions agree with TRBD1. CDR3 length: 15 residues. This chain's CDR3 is CASTLTGGAGYGYTF. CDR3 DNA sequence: TGTGCCAGCACTTTAACAGGGGGCGCGGGCTATGGCTACACCTTC.